This T cell receptor beta chain derives from a study of cytomegalovirus exposure and HLA in healthy donors. Whole-study findings and limits: Donors were assumed by presence/absence analyses to have roughly uniform sequencing depth. It was reportedly the case that the classifier diagnosed cytomegalovirus status with high specificity and sensitivity. Productive rates of about 87% or about 30% were seen for most TCR beta V segments in an earlier analysis.

For this clone: What it recognizes is unknown.

The PCR ran on 60 Vbeta and 13 Jbeta primers. Data came from immunoSEQ multiplex PCR; TCRdb stores just in-frame clones and leaves some out. The specimen's table records more than 95,000 clones. V lost 2 bases, J lost 6 bases, and 13 bases lay in between. CDR1 and CDR2 (germline): MNHEY, SVGAGI. This CDR3 has 14 amino acids. Sequenced input: PBMCs. The chain recombines TRBV6-5 with TRBJ1-2; a weak D match, TRBD1 (5 bases). The sequence came from a man younger than 30 in good health and CMV-seronegative. The CDR3 loop reads CASSYIGRDNGYTF. CDR3 in DNA: TGTGCCAGCAGTTACATCGGCAGGGATAATGGCTACACCTTC.